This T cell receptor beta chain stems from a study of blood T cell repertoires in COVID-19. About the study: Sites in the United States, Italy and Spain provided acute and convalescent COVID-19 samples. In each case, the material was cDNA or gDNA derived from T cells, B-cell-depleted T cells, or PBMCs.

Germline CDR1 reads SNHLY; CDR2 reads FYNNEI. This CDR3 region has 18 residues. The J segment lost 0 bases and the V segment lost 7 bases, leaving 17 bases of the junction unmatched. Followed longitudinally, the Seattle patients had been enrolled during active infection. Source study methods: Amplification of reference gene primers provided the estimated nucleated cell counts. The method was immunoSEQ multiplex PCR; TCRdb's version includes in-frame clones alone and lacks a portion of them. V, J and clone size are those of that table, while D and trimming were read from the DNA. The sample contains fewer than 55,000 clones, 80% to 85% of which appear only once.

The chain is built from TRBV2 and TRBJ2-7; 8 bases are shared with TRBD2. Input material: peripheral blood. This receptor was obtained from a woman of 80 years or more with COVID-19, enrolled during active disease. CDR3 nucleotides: TGTGCCAGCATTATCGGGGGGCTAGCGGGTGGGAGCTCCTACGAGCAGTACTTC. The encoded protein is CASIIGGLAGGSSYEQYF.